The present T cell receptor beta chain was sequenced within a study of regulatory T cells in long-lasting Graves disease. The CDR3 is 15 residues long. V lost 0 bases to trimming and J lost 3 bases, with 12 bases between them. In germline, CDR1 is SGHDN, CDR2 FVKESK. CDR3 regions were amplified by Arm-PCR using iRepertoire HTBI primers to build TCR beta libraries. From the multiplex PCR reads, TCRdb called clonotypes with MiXCR, one entry per CDR3 protein. The repertoire holds 420,000 or so distinct CDR3 sequences, with roughly 15% as singletons. The time point is: newly diagnosed GD, antithyroid drugs for less than 3 months. Researchers made the TCR library from RNA that was extracted from PBMCs. This clonotype showed up just a few times. These records were also assigned to another study, of T cells in Graves' hyperthyroidism and ophthalmopathy.

The TCR originated in a woman aged 18-29 years with Graves disease. The J gene is TRBJ2-7, the V gene TRBV14; D might be TRBD2 (6 bases). Sequencing used peripheral blood mononuclear cells (PBMCs), obtained at new diagnosis, from a patient treated with antithyroid drugs. CDR3 protein: CASSQEEGTYYEQYF. The CDR3 DNA is TGTGCCAGCAGCCAAGAGGAAGGGACTTACTACGAGCAGTACTTC.